This T cell receptor beta chain derives from a study of immune characteristics of hereditary and idiopathic chronic pancreatitis. The protocol was immunoSEQ multiplex PCR, while the TCRdb copy is restricted to in-frame clones and leaves out a portion. The table includes about 14,000 clones, around 79% detected once. The CDR3 covers 15 residues. Germline trimming cut 8 bases from V and 3 bases from J; bases unmatched to any gene: 8. The germline gives CDR1 SNHLY, CDR2 FYNNEI. Turning to this clone: Its target is unknown.

Study results and limitations: Gene families like TRBV10, TRBV19, TRBV23 and TRBV5 were used differently between subtypes.

The pancreas tissue came from patients undergoing total pancreatectomy with islet autotransplantation. No included patient had a known diabetes history. This TCR came from a human donor with chronic pancreatitis. The J gene is TRBJ2-1, the V gene TRBV2; 9 nucleotides match TRBD2. The sequencing sample was made of pancreas tissue with hereditary chronic pancreatitis. CDR3 nucleotide sequence: TGTGCCAGCTTCCGAGCGGGGGGAAACTACAATGAGCAGTTCTTC. Translated, it gives CASFRAGGNYNEQFF.